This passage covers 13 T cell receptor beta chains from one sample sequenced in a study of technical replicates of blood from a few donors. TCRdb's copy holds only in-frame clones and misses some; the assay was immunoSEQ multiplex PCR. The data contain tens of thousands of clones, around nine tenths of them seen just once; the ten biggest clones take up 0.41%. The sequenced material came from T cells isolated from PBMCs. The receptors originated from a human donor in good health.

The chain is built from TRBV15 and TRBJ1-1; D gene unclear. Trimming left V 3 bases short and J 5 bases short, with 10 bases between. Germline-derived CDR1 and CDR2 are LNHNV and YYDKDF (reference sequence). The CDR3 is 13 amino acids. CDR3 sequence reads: CATSRNRGTEAFF. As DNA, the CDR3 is TGTGCCACCAGCAGGAATCGAGGAACTGAAGCTTTCTTT.

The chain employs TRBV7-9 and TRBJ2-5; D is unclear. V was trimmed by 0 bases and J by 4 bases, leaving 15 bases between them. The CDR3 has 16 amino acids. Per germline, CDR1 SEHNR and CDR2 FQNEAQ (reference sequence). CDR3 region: CASSLASVRSSETQYF. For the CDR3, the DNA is TGTGCCAGCAGCTTAGCATCAGTCCGTTCGTCAGAGACCCAGTACTTC.

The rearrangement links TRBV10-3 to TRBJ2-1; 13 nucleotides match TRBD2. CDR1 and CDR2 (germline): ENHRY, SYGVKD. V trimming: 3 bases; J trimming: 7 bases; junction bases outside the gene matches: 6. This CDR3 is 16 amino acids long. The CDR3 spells CAISDPGTSGTNEQFF. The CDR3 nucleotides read TGTGCCATCAGTGATCCCGGGACTAGCGGGACTAATGAGCAGTTCTTC.

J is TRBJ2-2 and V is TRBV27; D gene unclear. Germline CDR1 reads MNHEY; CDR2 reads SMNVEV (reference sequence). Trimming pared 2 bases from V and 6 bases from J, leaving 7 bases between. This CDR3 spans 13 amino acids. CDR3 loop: CASSLGLAGELFF. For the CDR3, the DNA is TGTGCCAGCAGTTTAGGGCTGGCCGGGGAGCTGTTTTTT.

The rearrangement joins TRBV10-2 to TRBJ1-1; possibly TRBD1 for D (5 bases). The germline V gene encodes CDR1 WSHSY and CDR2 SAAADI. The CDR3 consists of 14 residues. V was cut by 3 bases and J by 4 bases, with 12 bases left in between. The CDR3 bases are TGCGCCAGCAGTGATGGGTGGGGGGGCACTGAAGCTTTCTTT. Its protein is CASSDGWGGTEAFF.

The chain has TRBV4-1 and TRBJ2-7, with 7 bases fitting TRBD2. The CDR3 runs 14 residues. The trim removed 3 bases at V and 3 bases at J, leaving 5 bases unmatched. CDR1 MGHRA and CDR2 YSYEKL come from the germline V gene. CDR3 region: CASSQERDLYEQYF. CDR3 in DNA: TGCGCCAGCAGCCAGGAGCGGGACCTCTACGAGCAGTACTTC.

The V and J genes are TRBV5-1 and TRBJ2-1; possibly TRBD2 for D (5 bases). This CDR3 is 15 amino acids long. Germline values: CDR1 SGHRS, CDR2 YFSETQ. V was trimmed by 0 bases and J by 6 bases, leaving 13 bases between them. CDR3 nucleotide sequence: TGCGCCAGCAGCTTGGGGGGAGTCGGCTTCAATGAGCAGTTCTTC. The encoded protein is CASSLGGVGFNEQFF.

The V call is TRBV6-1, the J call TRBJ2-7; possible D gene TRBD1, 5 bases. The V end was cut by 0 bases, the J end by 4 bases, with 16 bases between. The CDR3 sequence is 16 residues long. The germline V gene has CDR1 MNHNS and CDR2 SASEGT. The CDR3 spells CASSEAAVVRAYEQYF. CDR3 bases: TGTGCCAGCAGTGAAGCGGCTGTGGTCAGGGCTTACGAGCAGTACTTC.

CDR3 in DNA: TGTGCCATGCTATCTACCGTGATAACAGATACGCAGTATTTT. This gives the protein CAMLSTVITDTQYF. The rearrangement links TRBV6-5 to TRBJ2-3; D unresolved. The CDR3 has 14 residues. Trimming left V 10 bases short and J 3 bases short, with 17 bases between. CDR1 is MNHEY, CDR2 SVGAGI, per germline.

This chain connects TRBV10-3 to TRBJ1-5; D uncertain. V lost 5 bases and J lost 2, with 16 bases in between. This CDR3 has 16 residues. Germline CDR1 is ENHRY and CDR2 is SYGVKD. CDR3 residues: CAISSSGLRGNQPQHF. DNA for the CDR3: TGTGCCATCAGTAGCTCGGGTTTGAGGGGCAATCAGCCCCAGCATTTT.

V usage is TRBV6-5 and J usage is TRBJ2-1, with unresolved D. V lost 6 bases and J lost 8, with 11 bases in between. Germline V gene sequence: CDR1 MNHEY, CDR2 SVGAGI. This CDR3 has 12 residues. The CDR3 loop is CASSLTPHEQFF. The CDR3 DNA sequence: TGTGCCAGCAGCCTGACACCGCATGAGCAGTTCTTC.

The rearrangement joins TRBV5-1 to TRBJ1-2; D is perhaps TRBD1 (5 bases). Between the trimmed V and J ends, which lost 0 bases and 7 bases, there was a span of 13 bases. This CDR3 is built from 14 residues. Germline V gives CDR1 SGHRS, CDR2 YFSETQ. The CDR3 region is CASSLEKGRGGYTF. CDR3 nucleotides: TGCGCCAGCAGCTTGGAGAAGGGAAGGGGTGGCTACACCTTC.

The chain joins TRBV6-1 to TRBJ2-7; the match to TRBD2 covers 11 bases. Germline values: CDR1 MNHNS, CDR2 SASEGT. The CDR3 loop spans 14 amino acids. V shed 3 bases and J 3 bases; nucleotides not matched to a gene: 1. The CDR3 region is CASSETSGIYEQYF. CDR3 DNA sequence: TGTGCCAGCAGTGAGACTAGCGGGATCTACGAGCAGTACTTC.